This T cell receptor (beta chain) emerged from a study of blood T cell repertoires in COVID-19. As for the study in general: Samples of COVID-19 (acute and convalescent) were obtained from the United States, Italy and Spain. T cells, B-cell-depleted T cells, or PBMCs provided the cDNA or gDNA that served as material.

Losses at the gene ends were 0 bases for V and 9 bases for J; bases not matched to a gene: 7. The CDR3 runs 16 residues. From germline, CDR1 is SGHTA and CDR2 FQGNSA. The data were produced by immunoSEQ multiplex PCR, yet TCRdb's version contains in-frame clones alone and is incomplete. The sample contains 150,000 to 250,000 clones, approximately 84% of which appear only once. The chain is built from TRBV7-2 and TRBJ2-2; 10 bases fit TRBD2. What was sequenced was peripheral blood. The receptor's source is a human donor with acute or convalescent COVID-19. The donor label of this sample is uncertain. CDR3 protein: CASSLAWLAGVRELFF. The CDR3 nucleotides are TGTGCCAGCAGCTTAGCGTGGCTAGCGGGAGTTCGGGAGCTGTTTTTT.